This TCR beta chain is from a study of Graves' ophthalmopathy and Graves' hyperthyroidism. For the study at large: Blood was drawn at initial diagnosis, before any treatment. Study results and limitations: Blood shared most expanded thyroid clonotypes above 0.001 frequency.

Beta-chain TCR CDR3 regions were amplified from RNA transcripts. First-round RT-PCR used HTBI primers; second-round multiplex PCR followed. Via MiXCR, TCRdb re-called the multiplex PCR reads, giving one row per CDR3 protein. Here the sample spans about 390,000 distinct CDR3 sequences, roughly 14% being singletons. Out of about 11 ml of fresh peripheral blood, PBMCs were obtained. A remark on this clonotype: What it recognizes is unknown.

This receptor was obtained from a young woman with stable Graves' hyperthyroidism. Sequences were obtained from peripheral blood.

CDR3 protein: CASSEPAGAITGELFF. The CDR3, as DNA: TGCGCCAGCAGTGAACCAGCGGGGGCGATCACCGGGGAGCTGTTTTTT. The genes are TRBV10-2 and TRBJ2-2, with TRBD2 matching 8 bases. CDR1 WSHSY and CDR2 SAAADI come from the germline V gene. The J segment lost 4 bases and the V segment lost 3 bases, leaving 7 bases of the junction unmatched. CDR3 length: 16 amino acids.